The clone carrying this T cell receptor (beta chain) was found once. These data belong to a study of cytomegalovirus exposure and HLA in healthy donors. The V segment lost 3 bases and the J segment 6 bases; nucleotides outside the gene matches: 5. Germline-derived CDR1 and CDR2 are SGHTA and FQGNSA. The CDR3 length is 14 residues. PCR employed 60 Vbeta and 13 Jbeta primers. Here immunoSEQ multiplex PCR was the method, and the copy in TCRdb shows in-frame clones only, minus some. Here the sample spans around 30,000 clones, approximately 61% being singletons. Sequencing was performed on PBMCs. This sequence joins TRBV7-2 and TRBJ2-1; 7 nucleotides match TRBD1. The TCR originated in a middle-aged man in good health and CMV-seropositive. CDR3 DNA sequence: TGTGCCAGCAGCTTGCTTCGGGACAGCAATGAGCAGTTCTTC. The encoded protein is CASSLLRDSNEQFF.